The rows below give T cell receptor beta chains drawn from one sample of a study of response to subunit inactivated influenza vaccine. MiXCR, run by TCRdb on the RT-PCR reads, gives a single entry per CDR3 protein. The table shows 540,000 or so distinct CDR3 sequences, with 13% occurring only once. This sample comprised PBMCs from blood, obtained about 6 weeks after vaccination. The receptor set was obtained from a man aged 50 or older who received an inactivated influenza vaccine. Both conserved end residues are part of each CDR3. A D gene is named only where the DNA matches it firmly. Expanded clones are given a class, and other clones once, few, many or no size at all.

.	TRBV6-2/TRBV6-3	TRBJ2-1	.	TGTGCCAGCAGTTACTCGAAGAGGCCTGACTCCTACAATGAGCAGTTCTTC	CASSYSKRPDSYNEQFF
.	TRBV29-1	TRBJ2-1	TRBD2	TGCAGCGTTGAGGCCACACTAGCGACCAAAGGCAATGAGCAGTTCTTC	CSVEATLATKGNEQFF
few	TRBV27	TRBJ1-2	TRBD1	TGTGCCAGCAGTCTGCTGGGACAGGGAAGGGATGGCTACACCTTC	CASSLLGQGRDGYTF
.	TRBV5-1	TRBJ2-5	.	TGCGCCAGCAGCTTGTCCCAGGGCTTTACATCAGAGACCCAGTACTTC	CASSLSQGFTSETQYF
few	TRBV4-3	TRBJ2-3	.	TGCGCCAGCAGCCAAGGCTTAACTAGCACAGATACGCAGTATTTT	CASSQGLTSTDTQYF
few	TRBV2	TRBJ1-2	.	TGTGCCAGCAGTGAAAGACGGGACGCCAATGGCTACACCTTC	CASSERRDANGYTF
.	TRBV2	TRBJ2-1	.	TGTGCCAGCAGTGCCCGGGGGACAGACTACAATGAGCAGTTCTTC	CASSARGTDYNEQFF
.	TRBV2	TRBJ2-1	TRBD2	TGTGCCAGCAGTAGAGCGGGGGGGCTGGATGAGCAGTTCTTC	CASSRAGGLDEQFF
.	TRBV11-2	TRBJ2-6	.	TGTGCCAGCAGCTTAGAAAGGCCGTCCGGGACTTCGGAACTCTCTGGGGCCAACGTCCTGACTTTC	CASSLERPSGTSELSGANVLTF
many	TRBV15	TRBJ2-1	.	TGTGCCACCAGCAGAGATCCAGGGCCTCTTAATGAGCAGTTCTTC	CATSRDPGPLNEQFF
.	TRBV12-3/TRBV12-4	TRBJ1-1	.	TGTGCCAGCATCCTGGGGGAAGCGAACACTGAAGCTTTCTTT	CASILGEANTEAFF
.	TRBV12-3/TRBV12-4	TRBJ2-3	TRBD2	TGTGCCAGCGGTCCGGGACTAGGAACAGATACGCAGTATTTT	CASGPGLGTDTQYF
.	TRBV4-2	TRBJ2-1	TRBD2	TGTGCCAGCAGCCAAGATAGGACTAGCGACCGAAAAATTTACAATGAGCAGTTCTTC	CASSQDRTSDRKIYNEQFF
.	TRBV6-6	TRBJ2-1	TRBD2	TGTGCCAGCGGGACTAGCGGGAGGGAGCAGTTCTTC	CASGTSGREQFF
many	TRBV12-3/TRBV12-4	TRBJ2-2	.	TGTGCCAGCATCGAGGGTGCCGGGGAGCTGTTTTTT	CASIEGAGELFF
many	TRBV20-1	TRBJ2-1	.	TGCAGTGCCTCCGTAGACTTTTACAATGAGCAGTTCTTC	CSASVDFYNEQFF
.	TRBV28	TRBJ2-1	TRBD1	TGTGCCAGCAGTTTACCGGGACAGACCAGGGAGAATGAGCAGTTCTTC	CASSLPGQTRENEQFF